This T cell receptor beta chain derives from a study of tumor-infiltrating lymphocytes in oesophageal squamous cell carcinoma. Via MiXCR, TCRdb re-called the PCR reads, giving one row per CDR3 protein. The sample lists some 6,200 distinct CDR3 sequences, around 15% seen once, with 23% in the top ten. Germline V CDR1 and CDR2: LNHDA, SQIVND (reference sequence). This CDR3 has 15 amino acids. Trimming removed 7 bases from V and 6 bases from J, with 19 bases in between. The chain employs TRBV19 and TRBJ1-5; unclear D gene. The sequence was collected from a male donor with esophageal squamous cell carcinoma. Material: normal esophageal tissue next to the tumor. The CDR3 here is CASNTNGIGSQPQHF. The CDR3 bases are TGTGCCAGTAATACGAACGGGATTGGAAGTCAGCCCCAGCATTTT.